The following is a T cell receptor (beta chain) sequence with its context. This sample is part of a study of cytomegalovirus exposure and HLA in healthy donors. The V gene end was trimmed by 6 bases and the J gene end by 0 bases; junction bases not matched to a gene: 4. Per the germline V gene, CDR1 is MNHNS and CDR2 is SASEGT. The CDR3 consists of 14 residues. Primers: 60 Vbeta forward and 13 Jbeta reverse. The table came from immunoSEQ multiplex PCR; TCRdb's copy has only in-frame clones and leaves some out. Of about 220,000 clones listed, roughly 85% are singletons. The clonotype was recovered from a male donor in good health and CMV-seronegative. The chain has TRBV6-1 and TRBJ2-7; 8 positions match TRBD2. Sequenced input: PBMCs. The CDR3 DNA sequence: TGTGCCAGCAGCGGACTAGCTCTCTCCTACGAGCAGTACTTC. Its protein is CASSGLALSYEQYF.